These 12 T cell receptor beta chains came from one sample sequenced in a study of shared clonotypes between healthy human individuals. Here immunoSEQ multiplex PCR was the method, and the copy in TCRdb shows in-frame clones only, minus some. The table shows about 2.2 million clones, with just over 90% occurring only once. Naive CD8 isolation took CD45RO-negative cells positively selected for CCR7 and excluded terminally differentiated effector memory CD45RA+ cells. The sample comprised naive CD8+ T cells from PBMCs. These receptors were obtained from a man aged 18 to 29 in good health. Some clones in this sample may be carry-over from other donors' samples.

A single count supports this clone. This same CDR3 is encoded by further DNA sequences in the sample. The chain joins TRBV7-9 to TRBJ1-5; D is unclear. The CDR3 runs to 12 residues. Trimming cost V 5 bases and J 7 bases, with 9 bases left between them. The V gene's germline CDR1 is SEHNR and CDR2 FQNEAQ (reference sequence). DNA for the CDR3: TGTGCCAGCAGCCCGCTGGGACAGCCCCAGCATTTT. Its translation is CASSPLGQPQHF.

As for this clone: At the DNA level, this CDR3 is encoded by other sequences in the same sample as well. The CDR3 is CASSRDRGNNEQFF. The CDR3 DNA reads TGTGCCAGCAGCAGGGACAGGGGGAACAATGAGCAGTTCTTC. This chain connects TRBV6-4 to TRBJ2-1; the match to TRBD1 covers 11 bases. Germline V gene data show CDR1 as MRHNA and CDR2 as SNTAGT. The CDR3 loop spans 14 amino acids. V shed 6 bases and J 5 bases; nucleotides not matched to a gene: 3.

The rearrangement links TRBV5-6 to TRBJ2-3, with 15 bases fitting TRBD2. With 4 bases clipped from V and 3 bases from J, the junction kept 3 bases outside the gene matches. This CDR3 spans 16 amino acids. Germline lookup yields CDR1 SGHDT and CDR2 YYEEEE. CDR3 region: CASSLGTSGRTDTQYF. The CDR3 DNA is TGTGCCAGCAGCCTAGGGACTAGCGGGAGGACAGATACGCAGTATTTT.

For this clone: Other DNA sequences in the sample encode the same CDR3. The V gene is TRBV27, the J gene TRBJ2-2; 7 bases agree with TRBD1. Germline CDR1 and CDR2: MNHEY and SMNVEV (reference sequence). V lost 5 bases, J lost 1 base, and 4 bases stayed unmatched. The CDR3 loop spans 15 amino acids. CDR3 residues: CASSPRTGNTGELFF. CDR3 DNA: TGTGCCAGCAGTCCCAGGACAGGGAACACCGGGGAGCTGTTTTTT.

This chain uses TRBV2 with TRBJ2-7, with a possible D match to TRBD2 (5 bases). V was cut by 4 bases and J by 3 bases, with 16 bases left in between. Germline loops: CDR1 SNHLY, CDR2 FYNNEI. The CDR3 has 15 amino acids. In DNA form, the CDR3 reads TGTGCCAGCAGTGTAGGTAGCGCCCCCGACTACGAGCAGTACTTC. It encodes CASSVGSAPDYEQYF.

The chain recombines TRBV9 with TRBJ2-1; 9 bases match TRBD1. V was pared by 3 bases and J by 9 bases, with 7 bases of the junction left unmatched. Germline V gene lookup returns CDR1 SGDLS and CDR2 YYNGEE. CDR3 length: 14 residues. CDR3 sequence: CASSGTQGAVEQFF. CDR3 nucleotide sequence: TGTGCCAGCAGCGGAACACAGGGGGCGGTTGAGCAGTTCTTC.

V and J are TRBV7-8 and TRBJ1-1; the D is unclear. The length of the CDR3 is 13 residues. CDR1 and CDR2 (germline): SGHVS, FQNEAQ. Between the trimmed V and J ends, which lost 3 bases and 1 base, there was a span of 6 bases. In nucleotides, the CDR3 is TGTGCCAGCAGCTTGACCGGGAACACTGAAGCTTTCTTT. Residues: CASSLTGNTEAFF.

As for this clone: Within the sample, other DNA sequences also encode this same CDR3. The V gene is TRBV27, the J gene TRBJ1-1; the D is unclear. With 4 bases removed from V and 0 bases from J, the gap between germline ends came to 9 bases. In germline, CDR1 is MNHEY, CDR2 SMNVEV (reference sequence). The CDR3 length is 14 residues. CDR3 region: CASSSQSMNTEAFF. DNA of the CDR3: TGTGCCAGCAGTTCTCAGAGCATGAACACTGAAGCTTTCTTT.

J is TRBJ2-5 and V is TRBV5-6; 9 nucleotides match TRBD1. The CDR3 consists of 14 residues. After removal of 4 bases from V and 4 bases from J, the junction contained 5 bases not matched to a gene. The germline V gene has CDR1 SGHDT and CDR2 YYEEEE. The CDR3 DNA reads TGTGCCAGCAGCCGGGACAGGGAAGGAGAGACCCAGTACTTC. It specifies CASSRDREGETQYF.

The gene calls are TRBV7-9 and TRBJ2-1; D unresolved. CDR1 SEHNR and CDR2 FQNEAQ come from the germline V gene (reference sequence). The CDR3 sequence is 15 residues long. With 4 bases removed from V and 2 bases from J, the gap between germline ends came to 12 bases. CDR3 DNA: TGTGCCAGCAGCTCTGGACCCGCCCCCTACAATGAGCAGTTCTTC. Protein product: CASSSGPAPYNEQFF. Based on the CDR3 plus reference TRBV7-9 and TRBJ2-1, the full variable domain is DTGVSQNPRHKITKRGQNVTFRCDPISEHNRLYWYRQTLGQGPEFLTYFQNEAQLEKSRLLSDRFSAERPKGSFSTLEIQRTEQGDSAMYLCASSSGPAPYNEQFFGPGTRLTVL.

The chain combines TRBV6-1 with TRBJ1-2, with 7 bases fitting TRBD1. V was clipped by 7 bases and J by 0 bases; unmatched bases: 8. The CDR3 is 15 residues long. Germline V gene sequence: CDR1 MNHNS, CDR2 SASEGT. In nucleotides, the CDR3 is TGTGCCAGCAACGACAGGGTCTGGTCTAACTATGGCTACACCTTC. It specifies CASNDRVWSNYGYTF.

The chain has TRBV27 and TRBJ2-7; 12 bases map to TRBD2. Per the germline V gene, CDR1 is MNHEY and CDR2 is SMNVEV (reference sequence). This CDR3 is built from 15 residues. Losses at the gene ends were 2 bases for V and 7 bases for J; bases not matched to a gene: 6. CDR3: CASSLLAGGPEEQYF. The CDR3 DNA follows: TGTGCCAGCAGTTTACTAGCGGGAGGGCCAGAAGAGCAGTACTTC.